One sample yielded the 8 T cell receptor beta chains listed below, sequenced in a study of cytomegalovirus exposure and HLA in healthy donors. The study ran its PCR with 60 Vbeta and 13 Jbeta primers. The method was immunoSEQ multiplex PCR; TCRdb's version includes in-frame clones alone and lacks a portion of them. This table has fewer than 250,000 clones, about 69% appearing once. Source material: PBMCs. The origin of the receptors is a man in his thirties or forties in good health and CMV-seropositive.

The chain recombines TRBV19 with TRBJ1-3; D uncertain. The germline gives CDR1 LNHDA, CDR2 SQIVND (reference sequence). The CDR3 is 15 amino acids. Between the trimmed V and J ends, which lost 5 bases and 1 base, there was a span of 12 bases. The CDR3 nucleotides read TGTGCCAGTAGTTCAATCGAGTCATCTGGAAACACCATATATTTT. This encodes CASSSIESSGNTIYF.

V is TRBV9 and J is TRBJ2-2; TRBD2 might be the D (6 bases). CDR3 size: 14 residues. CDR1 and CDR2 (germline): SGDLS, YYNGEE. V lost 7 bases to trimming and J lost 6 bases, with 16 bases between them. The DNA of the CDR3 is TGTGCCAGCTCCGCCGGGGGTCTGGCCGGGGAGCTGTTTTTT. Residues: CASSAGGLAGELFF.

This sequence joins TRBV6-1 and TRBJ1-5, with D possibly being TRBD1 (6 bases). Germline-derived CDR1 and CDR2 are MNHNS and SASEGT. Between the trimmed V and J ends, which lost 0 bases and 4 bases, there was a span of 13 bases. This CDR3 has 16 amino acids. CDR3 nucleotides: TGTGCCAGCAGTGAAGCGTTACAGGGTAGGAATCAGCCCCAGCATTTT. As protein: CASSEALQGRNQPQHF.

Only a few counts were recorded for this clone. V is TRBV18 and J is TRBJ1-1; D is possibly TRBD1 (6 bases). Trimming cost V 5 bases and J 5 bases, with 21 bases left between them. This CDR3 is 16 amino acids long. Germline V gene lookup returns CDR1 KGHSH and CDR2 LQKENI. The CDR3 protein is CASSSNRVPPGTEAFF. The CDR3 bases are TGTGCCAGCTCATCAAACAGGGTTCCCCCGGGAACTGAAGCTTTCTTT.

This rearrangement joins TRBV15 to TRBJ2-1; D is unclear. This CDR3 region has 12 residues. With 4 bases removed from V and 9 bases from J, the gap between germline ends came to 10 bases. Per the germline V gene, CDR1 is LNHNV and CDR2 is YYDKDF (reference sequence). CDR3 loop: CATSTNSAEQFF. The DNA of the CDR3 is TGTGCCACCAGCACAAACTCCGCTGAGCAGTTCTTC.

This chain links TRBV19 with TRBJ1-2; 7 nucleotides align to TRBD1. CDR1 is LNHDA and CDR2 is SQIVND in the germline V gene (reference sequence). V shed 9 bases and J 3 bases; nucleotides not matched to a gene: 4. This CDR3 region has 12 residues. DNA for the CDR3: TGTGCCAGGTACAGGGGTGACTATGGCTACACCTTC. It yields the protein CARYRGDYGYTF.

The gene calls are TRBV11-3 and TRBJ2-1; D is uncertain. V lost 5 bases and J lost 0, with 8 bases in between. Germline assignment: CDR1 SGHNT and CDR2 YENEEA. The CDR3 covers 14 residues. The CDR3 loop is CASSRGPSYNEQFF. Here the CDR3 DNA reads TGTGCCAGCAGCCGAGGTCCCTCCTACAATGAGCAGTTCTTC.

This chain joins TRBV7-2 and TRBJ2-3, with TRBD1 matching 12 bases. V trimming: 4 bases; J trimming: 5 bases; junction bases outside the gene matches: 10. CDR1 SGHTA and CDR2 FQGNSA come from the germline V gene. This CDR3 has 17 residues. The chain's CDR3 is CASSSGQGARQGDTQYF. CDR3 nucleotide sequence: TGTGCCAGCAGCTCGGGACAGGGGGCGAGGCAGGGAGATACGCAGTATTTT.